This T cell receptor (beta chain) was profiled in a study of blood T cells in healthy people across ages. Germline CDR1 SSHAT, CDR2 FNYEAQ (reference sequence). Trimming cost V 1 base and J 2 bases; bases outside gene matches: 3. The CDR3 contains 18 residues. Sample-barcoded 5' priming and a J-beta primer mix drove a second PCR of about 6 to 12 cycles. TCRdb re-analysed the 5' RACE reads in MiXCR, keeping a single row per CDR3 protein. The sample gives 750,000 to 950,000 distinct CDR3 sequences, 20% to 30% of which show up once; 3% is in the top ten. The same data also went into a second study, on T cells of mothers and their children.

The sample comprised blood. This TCR derives from a boy aged 10-17 years in good health. This chain links TRBV7-7 with TRBJ2-1, with 15 bases identical to TRBD2. The CDR3 DNA reads TGTGCCAGCAGCTTAGGGACTAGCGGGGGGGCTCCCTACAATGAGCAGTTCTTC. Protein sequence: CASSLGTSGGAPYNEQFF. Drawing the rest from reference TRBV7-7 and TRBJ2-1, the complete variable domain is GAGVSQSPRYKVTKRGQDVTLRCDPISSHATLYWYQQALGQGPEFLTYFNYEAQPDKSGLPSDRFSAERPEGSISTLTIQRTEQRDSAMYRCASSLGTSGGAPYNEQFFGPGTRLTVL.